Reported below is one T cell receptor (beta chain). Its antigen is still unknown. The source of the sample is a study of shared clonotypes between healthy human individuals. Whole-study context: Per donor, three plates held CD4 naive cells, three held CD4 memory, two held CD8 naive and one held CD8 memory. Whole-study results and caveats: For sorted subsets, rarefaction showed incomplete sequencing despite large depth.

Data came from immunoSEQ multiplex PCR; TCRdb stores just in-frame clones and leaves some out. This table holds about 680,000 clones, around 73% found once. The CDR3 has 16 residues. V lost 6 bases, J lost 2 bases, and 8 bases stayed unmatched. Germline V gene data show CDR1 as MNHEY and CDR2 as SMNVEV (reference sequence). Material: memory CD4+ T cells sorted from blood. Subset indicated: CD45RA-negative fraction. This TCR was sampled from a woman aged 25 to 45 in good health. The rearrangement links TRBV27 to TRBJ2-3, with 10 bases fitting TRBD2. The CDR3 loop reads CASRFRLAGATDTQYF. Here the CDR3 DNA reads TGTGCCAGCAGATTCAGACTAGCGGGTGCCACAGATACGCAGTATTTT.